This T cell receptor beta chain was captured in a study of blood T cell repertoires in COVID-19. Study-level information: There were acute and convalescent COVID-19 samples, and they came from the United States, Italy and Spain. T cells, B-cell-depleted T cells, or PBMCs provided the cDNA or gDNA that served as material.

This clone was seen a few times. The authors' processing: Reference gene primers were amplified, and this amplification served to estimate nucleated cell counts. Data came from immunoSEQ multiplex PCR; TCRdb stores just in-frame clones and leaves some out. The DNA was the basis for D and trimming; V, J and clone size are from that table. This repertoire shows tens of thousands of clones, about 84% found once; its top ten account for 1.5% to 2%. What was sequenced was peripheral blood. This sequence originates from a woman in her fifties or sixties with acute or convalescent COVID-19.

The CDR3 DNA is TGTGCCAGCAGCCAATTAACTAGTCCCCAGTACTTC. Amino acids: CASSQLTSPQYF. The chain is built from TRBV3-1 (or the pseudogene TRBV3-2) and TRBJ2-5, with D perhaps matching TRBD2 (5 bases). The CDR3 consists of 12 residues. The V gene's germline CDR1 is LGHDT and CDR2 YNNKEL (reference sequence). With 2 bases removed from V and 9 bases from J, the gap between germline ends came to 10 bases.